The rows below give T cell receptor beta chains drawn from one sample of a study of human T cells and chemical hapten exposure. MiXCR was run by TCRdb on the RACE reads, yielding one entry per CDR3 protein. The sample consists of about 160,000 distinct CDR3 sequences, about a quarter of them appearing once. The sample was whole blood, taken in connection with sensitization to the hapten diphenylcyclopropenone (DPC). These receptors were collected from a young woman with alopecia areata. Some clones in this sample may be carry-over from other donors' samples. CDR3s include the opening cysteine and the closing phenylalanine or tryptophan. The D gene is left open where the match is weak. The listing skips clone size in some rows; elsewhere it reads once, few, many or a size class.

V	J	size	D	DNA	CDR3
TRBV29-1	TRBJ1-1	NA	NA	TGCAGCGTTCAGGGTAGGAACACTGAAGCTTTCTTT	CSVQGRNTEAFF
TRBV12-3/TRBV12-4	TRBJ2-5	few	NA	TGTGCCAGCAGTTTATTCGAGCGCGAGACCCAGTACTTC	CASSLFERETQYF
TRBV19	TRBJ1-5	once	NA	TGTGCCAGTAGTAGCCTAATTCAGCCCCAGCATTTT	CASSSLIQPQHF
TRBV27	TRBJ2-5	NA	NA	TGTGCCAGCAGTTCCTGGGGCCAAGAGACCCAGTACTTC	CASSSWGQETQYF
TRBV20-1	TRBJ1-1	many	NA	TGCAGTCCGAAGATGAACACTGAAGCTTTCTTT	CSPKMNTEAFF
TRBV12-3/TRBV12-4	TRBJ1-2	NA	NA	TGTGCCAGCAGTTTAGGGGGGAAGGGAAACTATGGCTACACCTTC	CASSLGGKGNYGYTF
TRBV10-3	TRBJ2-3	NA	TRBD2	TGTGCCATCAGTCGAGCGGGGACCGAAGATACGCAGTATTTT	CAISRAGTEDTQYF
TRBV19	TRBJ2-4	few	NA	TGTGCCAGTAGTGTCCCTGGGGGTTTTGCCAAAAACATTCAGTACTTC	CASSVPGGFAKNIQYF
TRBV4-2	TRBJ2-1	few	TRBD2	TGTGCCAGCAGCCAACTAGCGGGAGGGTACAATGAGCAGTTCTTC	CASSQLAGGYNEQFF
TRBV2	TRBJ1-1	NA	TRBD1	TGTGCCAGCAGTGAAGGCTCAGGGGGGAGTACTGAAGCTTTCTTT	CASSEGSGGSTEAFF
TRBV27	TRBJ2-3	many	TRBD1	TGTGCCAGCGGCGACAGGGGTCTGATGGATACGCAGTATTTT	CASGDRGLMDTQYF
TRBV29-1	TRBJ2-7	few	NA	TGCAGCGTCCGGCAAAACGCCTACGAGCAGTACTTC	CSVRQNAYEQYF
TRBV5-1	TRBJ2-1	NA	TRBD2	TGCGCCAGCAGACAAAGCGGGGGGGCAACCTACAATGAGCAGTTCTTC	CASRQSGGATYNEQFF
TRBV4-2	TRBJ1-6	NA	NA	TGTGCCAGCAGCCAAAACGTACAGGAAAATTCACCCCTCCACTTT	CASSQNVQENSPLHF
TRBV7-8	TRBJ1-5	few	NA	TGTGCCAGCAGCTTAGTGGGGAGTGAGACGCCCCAGCATTTT	CASSLVGSETPQHF
TRBV12-3/TRBV12-4	TRBJ2-7	NA	NA	TGTGCCAGCAGAATTGAGTCCTTCTCCTACGAGCAGTACTTC	CASRIESFSYEQYF
TRBV29-1	TRBJ2-7	once	TRBD2	TGCAGCGTTGTGGGAGGGACTAGCGGGAGCTACGAGCAGTACTTC	CSVVGGTSGSYEQYF
TRBV6-6	TRBJ1-1	NA	NA	TGTGCCAGCAGTTTGCAGGGCGACAGTGAAGCTTTCTTT	CASSLQGDSEAFF
TRBV3-1	TRBJ2-5	once	TRBD2	TGTGCCAGCAGCCTGACTAGCGGGGGATTGGAGACCCAGTACTTC	CASSLTSGGLETQYF
TRBV20-1	TRBJ1-5	few	NA	TGCAGTGCTAGTAGTGACTACAATCAGCCCCAGCATTTT	CSASSDYNQPQHF
TRBV5-1	TRBJ2-1	few	NA	TGCGCCAGCAGCTTGAGATTGGGAGAGCAGTTCTTC	CASSLRLGEQFF
TRBV4-1	TRBJ2-3	NA	TRBD1	TGCGCCAGCAGCCAACGACAGGGACCAGATACGCAGTATTTT	CASSQRQGPDTQYF
TRBV4-3	TRBJ2-1	NA	TRBD2	TGCGCCAGCAGCCTCACTAGCGGGAGAGAGGATGAGCAGTTCTTC	CASSLTSGREDEQFF
TRBV11-1	TRBJ2-5	many	NA	TGTGCCAGCAGCTTAGATCCAGGGGTGGAAGAGACCCAGTACTTC	CASSLDPGVEETQYF
TRBV6-2/TRBV6-3	TRBJ2-1	few	NA	TGTGCCAGTAGTGGGGCACTCTACAATGAGCAGTTCTTC	CASSGALYNEQFF
TRBV9	TRBJ2-1	NA	TRBD2	TGTGCCAGCAGGCCCGGGGGGGGGCCTACTAATGAGCAGTTCTTC	CASRPGGGPTNEQFF
TRBV5-1	TRBJ1-1	few	NA	TGCGCCAGCAGCGAGTTGGGGGCTGAGAACACTGAAGCTTTCTTT	CASSELGAENTEAFF
TRBV10-2	TRBJ2-2	many	NA	TGCGCCAGCGGTTGGGGGGCCCGTTCGAACACCGGGGAGCTGTTTTTT	CASGWGARSNTGELFF
TRBV6-2/TRBV6-3	TRBJ1-1	NA	NA	TGTGCCAGCAGTTACGGGGTCATGAGGACTGAAGCTTTCTTT	CASSYGVMRTEAFF
TRBV30	TRBJ2-1	few	NA	TGTGCCTGGAGCTGGGGGTCCTACAATGAGCAGTTCTTC	CAWSWGSYNEQFF
TRBV20-1	TRBJ2-7	few	TRBD1	TGCAGTGCTCACGGACAGGGTGGTCGACAGCAGTACTTC	CSAHGQGGRQQYF
TRBV29-1	TRBJ2-5	NA	NA	TGCAGCGTCGCGGGAAGTTTGGAGACCCAGTACTTC	CSVAGSLETQYF
TRBV7-2	TRBJ2-2	few	TRBD1	TGTGCCAGCAGCCGTAAACAGGGGCTCACCGGGGAGCTGTTTTTT	CASSRKQGLTGELFF
TRBV5-1	TRBJ1-1	NA	NA	TGCGCCAGCAGCCCCCGGGGGGGGCCGGCCACTGAAGCTTTCTTT	CASSPRGGPATEAFF
TRBV5-1	TRBJ2-1	NA	NA	TGCGCCAGCAGCGAGGACAGCCGACAGTTCTTC	CASSEDSRQFF
TRBV20-1	TRBJ2-5	NA	NA	TGCAGTGCTAGAGAACCCGGGGGTCTGGAGACCCAGTACTTC	CSAREPGGLETQYF
TRBV27	TRBJ2-1	NA	NA	TGTGCCAGCAGCATCCGGGAATCCTACAATGAGCAGTTCTTC	CASSIRESYNEQFF
TRBV2	TRBJ2-1	few	NA	TGTGCCAGCGCCCCTGCCTACAATGAGCAGTTCTTC	CASAPAYNEQFF
TRBV29-1	TRBJ2-3	few	TRBD2	TGCAGCGTTGCGCGGGAGCGCATTCCAGATACGCAGTATTTT	CSVARERIPDTQYF
TRBV5-5	TRBJ2-5	NA	NA	TGTGCCAGCAGCTACGAGCAGACCCAGTACTTC	CASSYEQTQYF
TRBV7-6	TRBJ2-3	few	NA	TGTGCCAGCAGCTTAGCGATTGGAGATACGCAGTATTTT	CASSLAIGDTQYF
TRBV27	TRBJ1-6	NA	TRBD1	TGTGCCAGCAGTTCACAAAGATCGGGACAGGGGGCGGTACCCCTCCACTTT	CASSSQRSGQGAVPLHF
TRBV21-1	TRBJ2-1	NA	NA	TGTGCCAGCACCCCGGGTAGGGGCGGCCTAGCGGGAGGTCTTAATGAGCAGTTCTTC	CASTPGRGGLAGGLNEQFF
TRBV7-2	TRBJ2-7	few	NA	TGTGCCAGCAGCTTAGGGAACTCCTACGAGCAGTACTTC	CASSLGNSYEQYF
TRBV20-1	TRBJ2-7	NA	NA	TGCAGTGTCACGGACGGGGCCTACGAGCAGTACTTC	CSVTDGAYEQYF
TRBV28	TRBJ1-6	few	TRBD1	TGTGCCACCAGGGGGGACTCACCCCTCCACTTT	CATRGDSPLHF
TRBV5-1	TRBJ2-5	few	NA	TGCGCCAGCAGCTTGGCCGTGGAGACCCAGTACTTC	CASSLAVETQYF
TRBV27	TRBJ2-1	few	TRBD2	TGTGCCAGCAGGAAAGGGCGGGAGGGGTACAATGAGCAGTTCTTC	CASRKGREGYNEQFF